A single T cell receptor (beta chain) is shown here with its context. This clonotype was picked up many times. What antigen it recognizes has not been identified. No much larger clone exists at a distance of one base, and base qualities are not known. This sample stems from a study of spatial heterogeneity in lung cancer (dated by TCRdb to the late 2010s). Turning to the overall study: Beta-chain transcripts were consistently detected in greater numbers than alpha-chain transcripts, which likely reflects a higher abundance of beta-chain transcripts. In non-small cell lung cancer, the study quantitatively compared TCR alpha and beta repertoires across several tumor regions, matched nontumor lung, and blood. Both alpha and beta chains were TCR-sequenced in around 230 tumor regions, under 85 matched nontumor lung samples and over 55 PBMC samples obtained at surgery. The study linked features of the TCR repertoire to counts of nonsynonymous mutations, which were determined by whole-exome sequencing of tumor tissue. In the raw uncorrected reads, each unique combination of TCR and UMI appeared more than ten times on average.

Receptors were amplified or captured by 5' RACE. Sequencing used a NextSeq 500. In the TCR library protocol, a unique molecular identifier was attached to each TCR cDNA molecule so that PCR and sequencing errors could be corrected. The authors processed their data as follows. Decombinator tools were used for TCR identification, UMI-based error correction and CDR3 extraction. TCRs above a frequency of 2 per 1,000, corresponding to the top 1% of the tumor frequency distribution, were defined as expanded. Each repertoire was subsampled 100 times to 5,000 TCRs, after which Renyi diversity was computed with the R vegan package. To build CDR3 similarity networks, amino acid triplet string-kernel similarity was used, and CDR3s were connected when their pairwise similarity was above 0.82. TCRdb took the public reads, trimmed them with fastp at Q25, ran MiXCR for clone calling and kept in-frame beta chains. Each record represents a unique CDR3 protein, reported with the most common genes and DNA among its rows. TCRdb's processing, not the authors' own work, is the source of the V and J calls. A total of fewer than 45,000 distinct CDR3 sequences appear in this sample, nearly 7% of them only once. 35% to 55% of the sample lies in the top ten.

Its CDR3 holds 13 amino acids, cysteine through phenylalanine. Left in the record is the CDR3 DNA by itself, 39 bases read in frame from the first base. CDR1 and CDR2 were assigned from the germline V gene as ENHRY and SYGVKD. At the junction V is shortened by 4 bases and J by 4 bases, with 10 bases in between. Paper-wide results and their limitations: Ubiquitous expanded tumor TCRs showed up in blood more often at tumor resection than at routine follow-up. Confirming at a functional level the hypothesis that regional TCRs recognize regional mutations was considered to require additional single-cell paired TCR alpha and beta sequencing.

Interpreted using the paper, the time point label stands for: sample taken at primary tumor resection. Samples were obtained from 72 patients with early-stage, untreated non-small cell lung cancer from the lung TRACERx cohort. Without any cell sorting, TCR sequencing was performed on whole RNA extracted either from tumor and nontumor lung tissue or from cryopreserved PBMC samples. Only patients for whom sufficient RNA was available from at least two tumor regions were selected for TCR sequencing. The clonotype originates from a female donor with early-stage non-small cell lung cancer. The source was PBMCs, collected at surgery. The rearrangement combines TRBV10-3 with TRBJ2-5; the best D guess is TRBD2, with 5 bases matching. In nucleotides, the sequence is TGTGCCATCAGTGGACTGAGCGGAGAGACCCAGTACTTC. The translation is CAISGLSGETQYF.